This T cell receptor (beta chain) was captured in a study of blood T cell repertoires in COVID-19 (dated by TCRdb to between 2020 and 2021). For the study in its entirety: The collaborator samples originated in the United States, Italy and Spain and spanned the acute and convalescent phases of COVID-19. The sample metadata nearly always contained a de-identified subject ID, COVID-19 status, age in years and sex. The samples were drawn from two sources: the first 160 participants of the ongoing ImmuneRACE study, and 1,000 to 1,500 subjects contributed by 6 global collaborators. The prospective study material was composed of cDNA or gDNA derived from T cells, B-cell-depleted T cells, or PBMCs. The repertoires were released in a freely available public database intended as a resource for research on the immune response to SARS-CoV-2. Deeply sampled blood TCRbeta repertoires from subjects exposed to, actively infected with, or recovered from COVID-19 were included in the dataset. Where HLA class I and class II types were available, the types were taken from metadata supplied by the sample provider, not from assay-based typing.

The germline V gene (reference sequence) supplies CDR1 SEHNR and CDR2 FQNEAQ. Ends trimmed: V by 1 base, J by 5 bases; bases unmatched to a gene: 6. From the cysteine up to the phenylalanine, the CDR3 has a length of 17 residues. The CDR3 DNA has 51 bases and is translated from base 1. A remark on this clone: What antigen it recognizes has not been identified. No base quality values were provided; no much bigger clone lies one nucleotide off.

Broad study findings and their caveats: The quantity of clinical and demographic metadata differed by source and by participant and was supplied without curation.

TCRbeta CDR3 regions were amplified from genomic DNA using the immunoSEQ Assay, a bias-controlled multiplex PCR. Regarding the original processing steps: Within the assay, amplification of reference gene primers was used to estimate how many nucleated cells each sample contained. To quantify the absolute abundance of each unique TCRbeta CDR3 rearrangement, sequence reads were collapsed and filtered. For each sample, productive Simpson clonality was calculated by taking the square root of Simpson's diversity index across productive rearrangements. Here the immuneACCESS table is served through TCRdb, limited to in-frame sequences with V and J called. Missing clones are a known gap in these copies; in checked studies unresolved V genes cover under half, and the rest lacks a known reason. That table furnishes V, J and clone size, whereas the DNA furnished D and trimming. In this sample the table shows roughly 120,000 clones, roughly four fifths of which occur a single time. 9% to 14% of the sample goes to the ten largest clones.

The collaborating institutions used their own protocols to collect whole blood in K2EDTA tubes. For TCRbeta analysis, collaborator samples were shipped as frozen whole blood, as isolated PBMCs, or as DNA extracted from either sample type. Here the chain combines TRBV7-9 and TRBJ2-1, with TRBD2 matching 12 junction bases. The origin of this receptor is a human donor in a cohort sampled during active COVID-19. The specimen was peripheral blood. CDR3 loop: CASSLEEGLAGHNEQFF. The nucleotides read TGTGCCAGCAGCTTAGAGGAGGGACTAGCGGGCCACAATGAGCAGTTCTTC.